These 17 T cell receptor beta chains originate from one sample sequenced in a study of CD8 T cells in Susac syndrome. Reverse transcription of about 0.5 to 1 ug RNA was carried out with random hexamers. Via MiXCR, TCRdb re-called the immunoSEQ multiplex PCR reads, giving one row per CDR3 protein. The sample has about 120,000 distinct CDR3 sequences, less than 95% seen once. The sequenced sample consisted of CD4+ T cells from PBMCs. Receptor source: a human donor in good health.

The chain has TRBV20-1 and TRBJ2-1; TRBD2 matches at 8 bases. The CDR3 totals 16 residues. Germline-derived CDR1 and CDR2 are DFQATT and SNEGSKA (reference sequence). The V segment lost 1 base and the J segment 6 bases; nucleotides outside the gene matches: 11. CDR3 in amino acids: CSARGSLSGGRNEQFF. In DNA, the CDR3 is TGCAGTGCTAGAGGATCCCTGAGCGGGGGACGCAATGAGCAGTTCTTC.

CDR3 in DNA: TGTGCCAGCTCACCTACAGGGGGCACCGCGAACACCGGGGAGCTGTTTTTT. As protein: CASSPTGGTANTGELFF. The V gene is TRBV18, the J gene TRBJ2-2, with TRBD1 matching over 9 bases. The CDR3 length is 17 residues. Germline assignment: CDR1 KGHSH and CDR2 LQKENI. V trimming: 3 bases; J trimming: 0 bases; junction bases outside the gene matches: 5. The full variable domain, its missing parts supplied by reference TRBV18 and TRBJ2-2, is NAGVMQNPRHLVRRRGQEARLRCSPMKGHSHVYWYRQLPEEGLKFMVYLQKENIIDESGMPKERFSAEFPKEGPSILRIQQVVRGDSAAYFCASSPTGGTANTGELFFGEGSRLTVL.

This chain joins TRBV10-3 and TRBJ2-2; D is perhaps TRBD1 (6 bases). CDR3 size: 15 residues. Germline assignment: CDR1 ENHRY and CDR2 SYGVKD. V dropped 8 bases and J dropped 6 bases, with 19 bases sitting between them. This chain's CDR3 is CAIGQQGDGSGELFF. Here the CDR3 DNA reads TGTGCCATCGGTCAACAGGGCGATGGGTCCGGGGAGCTGTTTTTT.

The J gene is TRBJ1-4, the V gene TRBV27, with D possibly TRBD1 on 5 matching bases. The V end lost 6 bases, the J end lost 7 bases, and 18 bases lay between the germline ends. Germline-derived CDR1 and CDR2 are MNHEY and SMNVEV (reference sequence). The CDR3 length is 15 residues. As DNA, the CDR3 is TGTGCCAGCAGCTCCGGGACCCCCTTCGGTGAAAAACTGTTTTTT. It codes for CASSSGTPFGEKLFF.

This sequence joins TRBV2 and TRBJ1-6, with D hard to call. Trimming left V 2 bases short and J 10 bases short, with 9 bases between. From germline, CDR1 is SNHLY and CDR2 FYNNEI. This CDR3 spans 13 amino acids. The CDR3 loop reads CASSEPPASPLHF. The CDR3, as DNA: TGTGCCAGCAGTGAACCTCCGGCCTCACCCCTCCACTTT.

V gene TRBV6-6 combines with J gene TRBJ1-3; D may be TRBD1 (5 bases). Germline-derived CDR1 and CDR2 are MNHNY and SVGAGI (reference sequence). V gave up 4 bases and J gave up 3 bases, with 10 bases separating them. The CDR3 is made up of 14 amino acids. CDR3 in amino acids: CASSSKTDGNTIYF. CDR3 nucleotide sequence: TGTGCCAGCAGTTCAAAGACAGATGGAAACACCATATATTTT.

The J gene is TRBJ1-1, the V gene TRBV7-9; 9 bases agree with TRBD1. J was trimmed by 5 bases and V by 4 bases; bases with no gene match: 5. The CDR3 totals 14 residues. Germline-derived CDR1 and CDR2 are SEHNR and FQNEAQ (reference sequence). The CDR3 DNA is TGTGCCAGCAGCTCCACAGGGGGCAGGACTGAAGCTTTCTTT. Translating it yields CASSSTGGRTEAFF.

The chain links TRBV20-1 to TRBJ2-5; 8 nucleotides line up with TRBD2. J lost 4 bases, V lost 1 base, and 8 bases had no gene match. This CDR3 is built from 15 residues. CDR1 is DFQATT and CDR2 is SNEGSKA in the germline V gene (reference sequence). CDR3 residues: CSARGGGGSGETQYF. CDR3 bases: TGCAGTGCTAGAGGCGGCGGGGGGTCGGGAGAGACCCAGTACTTC.

This chain links TRBV20-1 with TRBJ2-5; TRBD1 matches at 7 bases. In germline, CDR1 is DFQATT, CDR2 SNEGSKA (reference sequence). The CDR3 runs to 15 residues. Trimming removed 7 bases from V and 2 bases from J; junction bases left unmatched: 13. CDR3 residues: CSVQSTGLVQETQYF. The CDR3 DNA reads TGCAGTGTCCAATCGACAGGGTTGGTTCAAGAGACCCAGTACTTC.

The chain combines TRBV27 with TRBJ2-1, with 8 nucleotides matching TRBD2. This CDR3 is built from 19 residues. V dropped 3 bases and J dropped 6; count of bases not matched to a gene: 19. Germline CDR1 is MNHEY and CDR2 is SMNVEV (reference sequence). CDR3 protein: CASSFNREGRGRLGNEQFF. In nucleotides, the CDR3 is TGTGCCAGCAGTTTTAATCGGGAGGGCCGGGGTAGACTTGGCAATGAGCAGTTCTTC.

The chain links TRBV5-6 to TRBJ2-1; no firm D call. The CDR3 has 15 residues. Germline CDR1 is SGHDT and CDR2 is YYEEEE. V lost 4 bases to trimming and J lost 2 bases, with 13 bases between them. Here the CDR3 reads CASSRRGMAYNEQFF. The CDR3 nucleotides read TGTGCCAGCAGCCGCCGAGGCATGGCCTACAATGAGCAGTTCTTC.

As DNA, the CDR3 is TGTGCCAGCAGTCCTGCTGACCGGAGCAATCAGCCCCAGCATTTT. Its translation: CASSPADRSNQPQHF. The chain uses TRBV6-5 and TRBJ1-5; D is unresolved. The CDR3 is made up of 15 amino acids. Trimming left V 5 bases short and J 1 base short, with 12 bases between. Germline V gene data show CDR1 as MNHEY and CDR2 as SVGAGI.

J is TRBJ1-1 and V is TRBV28; no reliable D call. The CDR3 spans 13 residues. CDR1 is MDHEN and CDR2 is SYDVKM in the germline V gene. Deletions cut 3 bases from V and 1 base from J, with 6 bases between. This CDR3 reads CASSLVGNTEAFF. For the CDR3, the DNA is TGTGCCAGCAGTTTGGTGGGGAACACTGAAGCTTTCTTT.

The rearrangement uses TRBV30 and TRBJ1-1, with 10 bases aligning to TRBD1. Germline loops: CDR1 GTSNPN, CDR2 SVGIG (reference sequence). CDR3 length: 16 amino acids. The trim removed 4 bases at V and 3 bases at J, leaving 11 bases unmatched. In nucleotides, the CDR3 is TGTGCCTGGATTGTCGGGACAGGGGTTTCGTACACTGAAGCTTTCTTT. Residues: CAWIVGTGVSYTEAFF.

This chain links TRBV6-6 with TRBJ1-1; D might be TRBD1 (5 bases). CDR1 MNHNY and CDR2 SVGAGI come from the germline V gene (reference sequence). V dropped 6 bases and J dropped 1 base, with 12 bases sitting between them. The CDR3 extends over 14 amino acids. The CDR3 loop is CASRAGGPNTEAFF. CDR3 bases: TGTGCCAGCAGAGCCGGGGGACCGAACACTGAAGCTTTCTTT.

The rearrangement joins TRBV24-1 to TRBJ2-5; possible D gene TRBD1, 5 bases. The CDR3 runs 15 residues. Trimming removed 0 bases from V and 5 bases from J, with 12 bases in between. From germline, CDR1 is KGHDR and CDR2 SFDVKD. CDR3: CATSDLWQGRETQYF. The CDR3, as DNA: TGTGCCACCAGTGATTTGTGGCAGGGTAGGGAGACCCAGTACTTC.

The rearrangement uses TRBV12-3 or TRBV12-4 and TRBJ1-2; D possibly corresponds to TRBD1 (5 bases). The CDR3 contains 13 residues. Trimming cost V 5 bases and J 5 bases, with 12 bases left between them. In nucleotides, the CDR3 is TGTGCCAGCAGTGAGAGACAGCAGTATGGCTACACCTTC. This codes for CASSERQQYGYTF.